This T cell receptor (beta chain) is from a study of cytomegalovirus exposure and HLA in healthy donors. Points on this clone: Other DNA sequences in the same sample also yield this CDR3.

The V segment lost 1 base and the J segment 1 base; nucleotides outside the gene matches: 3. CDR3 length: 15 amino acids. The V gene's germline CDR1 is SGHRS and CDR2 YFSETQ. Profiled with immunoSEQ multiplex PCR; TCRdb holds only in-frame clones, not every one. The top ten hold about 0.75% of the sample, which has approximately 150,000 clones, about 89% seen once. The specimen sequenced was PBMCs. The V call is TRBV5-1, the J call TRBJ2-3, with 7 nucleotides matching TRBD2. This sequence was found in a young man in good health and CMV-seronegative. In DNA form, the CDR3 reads TGCGCCAGCAGCTTGCGGGGGGTTCGCACAGATACGCAGTATTTT. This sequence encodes CASSLRGVRTDTQYF.